The 15 T cell receptor beta chains below come from one sample, sequenced in a study of blood T cell repertoires in COVID-19. Assay used: immunoSEQ multiplex PCR; TCRdb lists only in-frame clones, some missing. The table has more than 85,000 clones, over 80% seen once. Sequencing was performed on peripheral blood. The receptor source for this set is a woman aged 60-70 years with acute or convalescent COVID-19.

The rearrangement uses TRBV11-2 and TRBJ1-3; D is unclear. CDR1 and CDR2 (germline): SGHAT, FQNNGV. V lost 5 bases, J lost 8 bases, and 7 bases lay in between. The CDR3 has 11 amino acids. The CDR3 loop reads CASSRQDTIYF. CDR3 sequence (DNA): TGTGCCAGCAGCCGGCAGGACACCATATATTTT.

The J gene is TRBJ2-7, the V gene TRBV11-2; TRBD2 matches 11 bases. With 1 base clipped from V and 3 bases from J, the junction kept 2 bases outside the gene matches. Germline V gene sequence: CDR1 SGHAT, CDR2 FQNNGV. The CDR3 extends over 15 amino acids. The CDR3 DNA reads TGTGCCAGCAGCTTAGTAGCGGGAGGGTTCTACGAGCAGTACTTC. This codes for CASSLVAGGFYEQYF.

The chain couples TRBV18 to TRBJ1-2; TRBD1 agrees at 8 bases. After removal of 2 bases from V and 4 bases from J, the junction contained 3 bases not matched to a gene. There are 14 residues in the CDR3. In germline, CDR1 is KGHSH, CDR2 LQKENI. Written as DNA, the CDR3 is TGTGCCAGCTCACCAGACAGGGGTCGCTATGGCTACACCTTC. Its translation: CASSPDRGRYGYTF.

V and J are TRBV28 and TRBJ1-2; 7 nucleotides agree with TRBD1. Trimming took 6 bases from V and 7 from J; bases not matched to a gene: 5. There are 12 residues in the CDR3. The germline CDR1 and CDR2 sequences are MDHEN and SYDVKM. CDR3 nucleotide sequence: TGTGCCAGCAGCACAGGGGCTGCTGGCTACACCTTC. Translation gives CASSTGAAGYTF.

The CDR3 DNA is TGTGCCACCAGCAGCTCACCGAGTCGAAAAGGGGTAGTTCAGCCCCAGCATTTT. Protein: CATSSSPSRKGVVQPQHF. The V and J genes are TRBV15 and TRBJ1-5; maybe TRBD1 (5 bases). Per germline, CDR1 LNHNV and CDR2 YYDKDF (reference sequence). V was trimmed by 3 bases and J by 6 bases, leaving 24 bases between them. The CDR3 consists of 18 residues.

The gene calls are TRBV10-1 and TRBJ2-1; D call uncertain. Germline values: CDR1 WNHNN, CDR2 SYGVQD (reference sequence). Trimming pared 8 bases from V and 3 bases from J, leaving 11 bases between. The CDR3 has 13 residues. The CDR3 here is CASAPNNYNEQFF. DNA of the CDR3: TGCGCCAGCGCCCCCAACAACTACAATGAGCAGTTCTTC.

The V call is TRBV11-3, the J call TRBJ1-1, with 7 bases fitting TRBD1. Trimming took 5 bases from V and 11 from J; bases not matched to a gene: 8. This CDR3 has 12 amino acids. CDR1 SGHNT and CDR2 YENEEA come from the germline V gene. In DNA, the CDR3 is TGTGCCAGCAGCCACAGACAGGGCGCCGCTTTCTTT. This encodes CASSHRQGAAFF.

This clone was seen only once. The rearrangement joins TRBV10-1 to TRBJ1-1; TRBD1 is a possible D gene (5 bases). Trimming cost V 6 bases and J 2 bases, with 10 bases left between them. Per germline, CDR1 WNHNN and CDR2 SYGVQD (reference sequence). This CDR3 spans 13 amino acids. In DNA form, the CDR3 reads TGCGCCAGCAGCCAGGGTGTCAACACTGAAGCTTTCTTT. It specifies CASSQGVNTEAFF.

V usage is TRBV5-4 and J usage is TRBJ1-1; 7 nucleotides align to TRBD1. V lost 3 bases, J lost 1 base, and 3 bases stayed unmatched. Germline V CDR1 and CDR2: SGHNT, YYREEE (reference sequence). The CDR3 covers 14 residues. The CDR3 spells CASSSGTANTEAFF. The CDR3 DNA follows: TGTGCCAGCAGCTCGGGGACAGCGAACACTGAAGCTTTCTTT. The whole variable domain, filled in from reference TRBV5-4 and TRBJ1-1, reads ETGVTQSPTHLIKTRGQQVTLRCSSQSGHNTVSWYQQALGQGPQFIFQYYREEENGRGNFPPRFSGLQFPNYSSELNVNALELDDSALYLCASSSGTANTEAFFGQGTRLTVV.

This clone has ten or more counts. CDR3 DNA: TGTGCCAGCAGAGGGACAGGGGTGTACGAGCAGTACTTC. This encodes CASRGTGVYEQYF. The chain joins TRBV25-1 to TRBJ2-7; 10 bases map to TRBD1. The germline CDR1 and CDR2 sequences are MGHDK and SYGVNS. The J segment lost 4 bases and the V segment lost 6 bases, leaving 3 bases of the junction unmatched. This CDR3 has 13 amino acids.

This clone is a singleton in its sample. The CDR3 here is CASSEDRDYGYTF. The CDR3 DNA sequence: TGTGCCAGCAGCGAAGACAGGGACTATGGCTACACCTTC. The rearrangement uses TRBV7-2 and TRBJ1-2; 7 positions match TRBD1. Trimming cost V 5 bases and J 3 bases; bases outside gene matches: 3. Germline CDR1 SGHTA, CDR2 FQGNSA. This CDR3 contains 13 residues.

This clone showed up just once. The germline gene is not matched at one end of the junction; a read error may be the cause. This chain uses TRBV7-2 with TRBJ2-1; 8 bases match TRBD1. Germline V gene lookup returns CDR1 SGHTA and CDR2 FQGNSA. The CDR3 sequence is 14 residues long. DNA of the CDR3: TGTGCCAGCAGGTTAGACAGGGGCTCGCGTGAGCAGTTCTTC. This translates into CASRLDRGSREQFF.

The chain couples TRBV28 to TRBJ1-1, with TRBD1 matching over 7 bases. CDR3 length: 13 residues. Germline-derived CDR1 and CDR2 are MDHEN and SYDVKM. The junction had 3 bases not matched to a gene; V was cut back by 7 bases and J by 1 base. CDR3 sequence reads: CASTWDRNTEAFF. As DNA, the CDR3 is TGTGCCAGCACCTGGGACAGGAACACTGAAGCTTTCTTT.

This clone appeared many times. The chain has TRBV7-2 and TRBJ1-2; TRBD1 matches at 10 bases. From germline, CDR1 is SGHTA and CDR2 FQGNSA. The CDR3 is 15 amino acids. V lost 3 bases and J lost 10; bases outside the gene matches: 11. The CDR3 protein is CASSFTTGTGEVYTF. CDR3 nucleotides: TGTGCCAGCAGCTTCACCACCGGGACAGGGGAGGTCTACACCTTC.

This sequence joins TRBV29-1 and TRBJ1-1, with a tentative D call TRBD1 (6 bases). V gave up 5 bases and J gave up 1 base, with 8 bases separating them. CDR1 is SQVTM, CDR2 ANQGSEA, per germline. This CDR3 region has 12 residues. CDR3 DNA: TGCAGCGTTCAACAGGGGAACACTGAAGCTTTCTTT. The encoded protein is CSVQQGNTEAFF.